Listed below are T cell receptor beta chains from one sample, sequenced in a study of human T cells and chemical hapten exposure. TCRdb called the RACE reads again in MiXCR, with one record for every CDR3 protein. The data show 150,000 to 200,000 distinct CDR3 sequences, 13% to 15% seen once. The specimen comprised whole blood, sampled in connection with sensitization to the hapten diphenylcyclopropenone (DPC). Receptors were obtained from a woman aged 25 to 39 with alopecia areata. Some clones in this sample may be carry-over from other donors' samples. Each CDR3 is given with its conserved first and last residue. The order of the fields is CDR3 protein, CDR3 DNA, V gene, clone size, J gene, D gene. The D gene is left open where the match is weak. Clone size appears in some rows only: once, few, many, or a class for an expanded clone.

cdr3_aa: CASSFTVGGGTEAFF
cdr3_nt: TGTGCCAGCAGTTTTACCGTCGGGGGTGGCACTGAAGCTTTCTTT
v_call: TRBV27
clone_size: .
j_call: TRBJ1-1
d_call: .

cdr3_aa: CASSQDLGSPQETQYF
cdr3_nt: TGCGCCAGCAGCCAAGATCTGGGGAGCCCCCAAGAGACCCAGTACTTC
v_call: TRBV4-3
clone_size: many
j_call: TRBJ2-5
d_call: .

cdr3_aa: CASSVGGGWGNEQFF
cdr3_nt: TGTGCCAGCAGCGTAGGGGGCGGATGGGGCAATGAGCAGTTCTTC
v_call: TRBV9
clone_size: .
j_call: TRBJ2-1
d_call: .

cdr3_aa: CASSPGSNYGYTF
cdr3_nt: TGTGCCAGCTCACCGGGATCCAACTATGGCTACACCTTC
v_call: TRBV18
clone_size: many
j_call: TRBJ1-2
d_call: .

cdr3_aa: CASSQAQHYEQYF
cdr3_nt: TGCGCCAGCAGCCAAGCCCAACACTACGAGCAGTACTTC
v_call: TRBV4-1
clone_size: .
j_call: TRBJ2-7
d_call: .

cdr3_aa: CASSMGQFSGANVLTF
cdr3_nt: TGTGCCAGTAGTATGGGACAGTTCTCTGGGGCCAACGTCCTGACTTTC
v_call: TRBV19
clone_size: .
j_call: TRBJ2-6
d_call: TRBD1

cdr3_aa: CSVEVGRDPARTQYF
cdr3_nt: TGCAGCGTTGAGGTTGGGCGGGACCCAGCAAGAACCCAGTACTTC
v_call: TRBV29-1
clone_size: many
j_call: TRBJ2-5
d_call: .

cdr3_aa: CASSLLAGGYEQYF
cdr3_nt: TGTGCCAGCAGCCTGCTAGCGGGGGGGTACGAGCAGTACTTC
v_call: TRBV14
clone_size: few
j_call: TRBJ2-7
d_call: TRBD2

cdr3_aa: CATSVPNQGTGELFF
cdr3_nt: TGTGCCACCAGCGTCCCGAACCAGGGGACCGGGGAGCTGTTTTTT
v_call: TRBV15
clone_size: few
j_call: TRBJ2-2
d_call: .

cdr3_aa: CASSLAGFTDTQYF
cdr3_nt: TGTGCCAGCAGTTTAGCGGGGTTCACAGATACGCAGTATTTT
v_call: TRBV27
clone_size: .
j_call: TRBJ2-3
d_call: .

cdr3_aa: CASSLGPSGNSYNEQFF
cdr3_nt: TGCGCCAGCAGCTTGGGACCTAGCGGGAACTCCTACAATGAGCAGTTCTTC
v_call: TRBV5-1
clone_size: .
j_call: TRBJ2-1
d_call: TRBD2

cdr3_aa: CASGPGSYEQYF
cdr3_nt: TGTGCCAGCGGTCCGGGGTCCTACGAGCAGTACTTC
v_call: TRBV12-3/TRBV12-4
clone_size: few
j_call: TRBJ2-7
d_call: .

cdr3_aa: CASSQDLSPARGAGELFF
cdr3_nt: TGTGCCAGCAGCCAAGATCTCAGCCCGGCCAGGGGCGCCGGGGAGCTGTTTTTT
v_call: TRBV4-2
clone_size: .
j_call: TRBJ2-2
d_call: .

cdr3_aa: CASSFLGLASSGDTQYF
cdr3_nt: TGTGCCAGCAGCTTCCTAGGACTAGCGAGTTCTGGGGATACGCAGTATTTT
v_call: TRBV7-2
clone_size: many
j_call: TRBJ2-3
d_call: TRBD2

cdr3_aa: CASSLRAGYGYTF
cdr3_nt: TGTGCCAGCAGTTTACGAGCGGGCTATGGCTACACCTTC
v_call: TRBV28
clone_size: .
j_call: TRBJ1-2
d_call: .

cdr3_aa: CASSGTENSPLHF
cdr3_nt: TGTGCCAGCAGTGGGACAGAGAATTCACCCCTCCACTTT
v_call: TRBV6-1
clone_size: many
j_call: TRBJ1-6
d_call: .

cdr3_aa: CASSLQSGGVVEQFF
cdr3_nt: TGTGCCAGCAGTTTACAAAGCGGGGGGGTAGTTGAGCAGTTCTTC
v_call: TRBV12-3/TRBV12-4
clone_size: many
j_call: TRBJ2-1
d_call: TRBD2

cdr3_aa: CAIGGGGPSDTQYF
cdr3_nt: TGTGCCATCGGTGGGGGGGGTCCCTCAGATACGCAGTATTTT
v_call: TRBV10-3
clone_size: .
j_call: TRBJ2-3
d_call: TRBD2

cdr3_aa: CASSLIDRGGQETQYF
cdr3_nt: TGTGCCAGCAGCCTGATCGACAGGGGGGGGCAAGAGACCCAGTACTTC
v_call: TRBV7-8
clone_size: few
j_call: TRBJ2-5
d_call: TRBD1

cdr3_aa: CASKAESTDTQYF
cdr3_nt: TGTGCCAGCAAGGCAGAAAGCACAGATACGCAGTATTTT
v_call: TRBV2
clone_size: .
j_call: TRBJ2-3
d_call: .

cdr3_aa: CASMLPGTSGYNEQFF
cdr3_nt: TGTGCCAGCATGTTACCCGGGACTAGCGGATACAATGAGCAGTTCTTC
v_call: TRBV28
clone_size: few
j_call: TRBJ2-1
d_call: TRBD2

cdr3_aa: CSVVQGSAYNEQFF
cdr3_nt: TGCAGCGTTGTACAGGGAAGCGCCTACAATGAGCAGTTCTTC
v_call: TRBV29-1
clone_size: many
j_call: TRBJ2-1
d_call: .

cdr3_aa: CSAREASGTGELFF
cdr3_nt: TGCAGTGCTAGAGAGGCTAGCGGGACCGGGGAGCTGTTTTTT
v_call: TRBV20-1
clone_size: .
j_call: TRBJ2-2
d_call: TRBD2

cdr3_aa: CSARQGSNQPQHF
cdr3_nt: TGCAGTGCTAGACAGGGTAGCAATCAGCCCCAGCATTTT
v_call: TRBV20-1
clone_size: few
j_call: TRBJ1-5
d_call: .

cdr3_aa: CASSQEGLGADYNSPLHF
cdr3_nt: TGCGCCAGCAGCCAAGAAGGCCTGGGGGCAGACTATAATTCACCCCTCCACTTT
v_call: TRBV4-1
clone_size: .
j_call: TRBJ1-6
d_call: .

cdr3_aa: CASSQDLGPDNYGYTF
cdr3_nt: TGTGCCAGCAGCCAAGATCTGGGGCCGGATAACTATGGCTACACCTTC
v_call: TRBV3-1
clone_size: .
j_call: TRBJ1-2
d_call: .

cdr3_aa: CASYPGLGFREQYF
cdr3_nt: TGTGCCAGCTACCCTGGGCTGGGTTTTCGCGAGCAGTACTTC
v_call: TRBV6-2/TRBV6-3
clone_size: .
j_call: TRBJ2-7
d_call: .

cdr3_aa: CASSYPRPRGTGELFF
cdr3_nt: TGTGCCAGCAGTTACCCCAGGCCGCGGGGCACCGGGGAGCTGTTTTTT
v_call: TRBV28
clone_size: few
j_call: TRBJ2-2
d_call: .

cdr3_aa: CASSAGQQETQYF
cdr3_nt: TGTGCCAGCAGCGCGGGACAGCAAGAGACCCAGTACTTC
v_call: TRBV7-2
clone_size: many
j_call: TRBJ2-5
d_call: .

cdr3_aa: CSARTGLYEQFF
cdr3_nt: TGCAGCGCCAGGACAGGGTTGTATGAGCAGTTCTTC
v_call: TRBV29-1
clone_size: medium-sized
j_call: TRBJ2-1
d_call: TRBD1

cdr3_aa: CASSYPQGKSRTEAFF
cdr3_nt: TGTGCCAGCAGCTACCCTCAGGGGAAATCGAGGACTGAAGCTTTCTTT
v_call: TRBV6-2/TRBV6-3
clone_size: many
j_call: TRBJ1-1
d_call: .

cdr3_aa: CASSKTGTNTGELFF
cdr3_nt: TGTGCTAGCAGCAAGACAGGGACGAACACCGGGGAGCTGTTTTTT
v_call: TRBV7-7
clone_size: few
j_call: TRBJ2-2
d_call: TRBD1

cdr3_aa: CASSLALQDRGNQPQHF
cdr3_nt: TGTGCCAGCAGTTTAGCTTTACAGGACAGGGGCAATCAGCCCCAGCATTTT
v_call: TRBV12-3/TRBV12-4
clone_size: few
j_call: TRBJ1-5
d_call: TRBD1

cdr3_aa: CASSQGYGAGRTEAFF
cdr3_nt: TGCGCCAGCAGCCAAGGTTATGGGGCAGGGCGCACTGAAGCTTTCTTT
v_call: TRBV4-3
clone_size: many
j_call: TRBJ1-1
d_call: .

cdr3_aa: CASSFDRGYTDTQYF
cdr3_nt: TGTGCCAGCAGCTTTGACAGGGGATACACAGATACGCAGTATTTT
v_call: TRBV5-6
clone_size: .
j_call: TRBJ2-3
d_call: TRBD1

cdr3_aa: CASSLGQGNEKLFF
cdr3_nt: TGCGCCAGCAGCCTAGGGCAGGGGAATGAAAAACTGTTTTTT
v_call: TRBV4-3
clone_size: many
j_call: TRBJ1-4
d_call: .

cdr3_aa: CSAPLTTSGTDTQYF
cdr3_nt: TGCAGTGCTCCCCTTACTACCTCGGGCACAGATACGCAGTATTTT
v_call: TRBV20-1
clone_size: many
j_call: TRBJ2-3
d_call: .

cdr3_aa: CASSFLRTGGYQPQHF
cdr3_nt: TGTGCCAGCAGCTTTCTTCGGACAGGGGGCTATCAGCCCCAGCATTTT
v_call: TRBV7-2
clone_size: few
j_call: TRBJ1-5
d_call: TRBD1

cdr3_aa: CASSLTGGATEAFF
cdr3_nt: TGTGCCAGCAGTTTAACAGGGGGGGCCACTGAAGCTTTCTTT
v_call: TRBV12-3/TRBV12-4
clone_size: few
j_call: TRBJ1-1
d_call: TRBD1

cdr3_aa: CASSETGNEAFF
cdr3_nt: TGTGCCAGCAGCGAGACAGGGAATGAAGCTTTCTTT
v_call: TRBV6-6
clone_size: few
j_call: TRBJ1-1
d_call: TRBD1

cdr3_aa: CSARSASDTQYF
cdr3_nt: TGCAGTGCTAGATCCGCCTCCGATACGCAGTATTTT
v_call: TRBV20-1
clone_size: .
j_call: TRBJ2-3
d_call: .

cdr3_aa: CASTLGGNAPLHF
cdr3_nt: TGTGCCAGCACCTTGGGGGGTAACGCGCCCCTCCACTTT
v_call: TRBV12-3/TRBV12-4
clone_size: .
j_call: TRBJ1-6
d_call: .

cdr3_aa: CASSLESGSRSYEQYF
cdr3_nt: TGTGCCAGCTCACTCGAGAGCGGGAGCCGCTCCTACGAGCAGTACTTC
v_call: TRBV18
clone_size: few
j_call: TRBJ2-7
d_call: TRBD2